Reported below is one T cell receptor beta chain. This specimen belongs to a study of CD8 T cells in Susac syndrome. The RNA input was 0.5 to 1 ug, and it was reverse transcribed with random hexamers. Amplification of the TCR beta CDR3 was carried out by immunoSEQ multiplex PCR, which spanned a total of 54 Vbeta and 13 Jbeta segments. MiXCR was run by TCRdb on the immunoSEQ multiplex PCR reads, yielding one entry per CDR3 protein. This sample has about 210,000 distinct CDR3 sequences, with over 90% found just once. Germline V gives CDR1 SGHRS, CDR2 YFSETQ. The CDR3 covers 13 residues. Trimming at V came to 5 bases and at J to 6 bases, leaving 3 bases not matched to a gene. Both CD4+ and CD8+ T cells were negatively isolated, and TEMRA cells underwent FACS enrichment.

This TCR was sampled from a human donor with Susac syndrome. Sequencing used CD4+ T cells from PBMCs. V gene TRBV5-1 combines with J gene TRBJ1-5; 9 nucleotides line up with TRBD1. The CDR3 reads CASRKDRGQPQHF. CDR3 DNA sequence: TGCGCCAGCAGAAAGGACAGGGGTCAGCCCCAGCATTTT.